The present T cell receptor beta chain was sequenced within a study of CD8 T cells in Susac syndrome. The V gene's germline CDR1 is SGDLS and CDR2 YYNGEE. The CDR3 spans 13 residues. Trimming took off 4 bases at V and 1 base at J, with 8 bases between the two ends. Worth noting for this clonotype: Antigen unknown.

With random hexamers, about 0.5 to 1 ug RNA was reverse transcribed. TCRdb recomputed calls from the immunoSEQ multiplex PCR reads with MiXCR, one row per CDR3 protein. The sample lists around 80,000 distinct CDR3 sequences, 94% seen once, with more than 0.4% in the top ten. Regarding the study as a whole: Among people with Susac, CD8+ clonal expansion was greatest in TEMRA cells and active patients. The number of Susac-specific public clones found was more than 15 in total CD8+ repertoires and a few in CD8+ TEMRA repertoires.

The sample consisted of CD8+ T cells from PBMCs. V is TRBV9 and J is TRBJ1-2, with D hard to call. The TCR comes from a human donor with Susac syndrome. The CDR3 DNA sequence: TGTGCCAGCAGCACGGACGGTAACTATGGCTACACCTTC. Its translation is CASSTDGNYGYTF.